A single sample is the source of the 25 T cell receptor beta chains below, sequenced in a study of T cell repertoires in cytomegalovirus infection. TCRdb itself ran the reads through MiXCR, one entry per CDR3 protein. The table includes some 590,000 distinct CDR3 sequences, approximately 40% detected once. Their cognate antigens are unknown. The sequenced sample was cultured PBMCs, obtained from culture after CMV antigen stimulation. Receptors were obtained from a human donor in good health (CMV status not recorded). Some clones in this sample may be carry-over from other donors' samples.

The genes are TRBV12-3 or TRBV12-4 and TRBJ2-2; TRBD1 might be the D (6 bases). Trimming stripped 3 bases from V and 4 bases from J, with 9 bases between. The CDR3 spans 14 residues. CDR3 in amino acids: CASSLQGSTGELFF. The CDR3 region has the DNA TGTGCCAGCAGTTTGCAGGGGAGCACCGGGGAGCTGTTTTTT.

This chain connects TRBV7-8 to TRBJ2-7; D perhaps matches TRBD2 (5 bases). This CDR3 comprises 11 residues. Germline loops: CDR1 SGHVS, CDR2 FQNEAQ. The V gene lost 2 bases and the J gene lost 7 bases, with 6 bases spanning the gap. In DNA form, the CDR3 reads TGTGCCAGCAGCTTACCGGGGGAGCAGTACTTC. It specifies CASSLPGEQYF.

This clonotype showed up many times. This chain connects TRBV7-2 to TRBJ1-6; 8 nucleotides match TRBD1. In germline, CDR1 is SGHTA, CDR2 FQGNSA. CDR3 length: 16 residues. The junction had 16 bases not matched to a gene; V was cut back by 7 bases and J by 11 bases. The CDR3 reads CASNFPLEGDRTPLHF. The CDR3 region has the DNA TGTGCCAGCAATTTCCCCCTCGAGGGGGACAGGACACCCCTCCACTTT.

In its sample, this clonotype was seen a few times. The rearrangement joins TRBV12-3 or TRBV12-4 to TRBJ1-4; D gene ambiguous. This CDR3 has 13 amino acids. V was clipped by 2 bases and J by 7 bases, with 8 bases between them. Here the CDR3 DNA reads TGTGCCAGCAGTTTACTCCAAGCTGAAAAACTGTTTTTT. The encoded protein is CASSLLQAEKLFF.

The CDR3 reads CASTLGGYKPGANVLTF. DNA of the CDR3: TGTGCCAGCACCCTCGGGGGGTATAAACCTGGGGCCAACGTCCTGACTTTC. The genes are TRBV12-3 or TRBV12-4 and TRBJ2-6; the match to TRBD2 covers 7 bases. Losses at the gene ends were 7 bases for V and 2 bases for J; bases not matched to a gene: 11. The CDR3 extends over 17 amino acids.

This clonotype was seen ten or more times. The gene calls are TRBV7-2 and TRBJ1-6; D is undetermined. The CDR3 is 13 amino acids. CDR1 and CDR2 (germline): SGHTA, FQGNSA. The V gene lost 2 bases and the J gene lost 8 bases, with 7 bases spanning the gap. The CDR3 spells CASSLRMDSPLHF. DNA of the CDR3: TGTGCCAGCAGCTTACGGATGGATTCACCCCTCCACTTT. Filled out from reference TRBV7-2 and TRBJ1-6, the complete variable domain reads GAGVSQSPSNKVTEKGKDVELRCDPISGHTALYWYRQSLGQGLEFLIYFQGNSAPDKSGLPSDRFSAERTGGSVSTLTIQRTQQEDSAVYLCASSLRMDSPLHFGNGTRLTVT.

V usage is TRBV11-1 and J usage is TRBJ1-6; 10 positions match TRBD1. CDR3 size: 15 residues. Germline V gene lookup returns CDR1 SGHAT and CDR2 FQDESV (reference sequence). After removal of 3 bases from V and 8 bases from J, the junction contained 4 bases not matched to a gene. CDR3 in amino acids: CASSFRGTGDSPLHF. CDR3 nucleotide sequence: TGTGCCAGCAGCTTTCGCGGGACAGGGGATTCACCCCTCCACTTT.

There are a few counts of this clonotype. The rearrangement links TRBV7-8 to TRBJ2-3; 9 bases match TRBD2. Germline V gives CDR1 SGHVS, CDR2 FQNEAQ. V lost 5 bases to trimming and J lost 5 bases; unmatched junction nucleotides: 5. CDR3 length: 14 amino acids. In DNA, the CDR3 is TGTGCCAGCAGCCCGGGCGGGGGGGGAGATACGCAGTATTTT. It translates to CASSPGGGGDTQYF.

This clonotype was seen ten or more times. The chain links TRBV7-2 to TRBJ2-3; D remains unclear. Germline V gene data show CDR1 as SGHTA and CDR2 as FQGNSA. The CDR3 consists of 16 residues. Trimming removed 1 base from V and 3 bases from J, with 14 bases in between. The CDR3 is CASSLGDSWVTDTQYF. For the CDR3, the DNA is TGTGCCAGCAGCTTAGGAGATAGCTGGGTAACAGATACGCAGTATTTT.

Remarks on this clonotype: The junction does not match germline at one end; this may be a read error. J is TRBJ1-4 and V is TRBV4-2; D is undetermined. Germline CDR1 reads LGHNA; CDR2 reads YNFKEQ. The CDR3 has 20 residues. The CDR3 sequence is CANSQRSRGLIGATNEKLFF. The CDR3 nucleotides are TGTGCCAACAGCCAAAGGTCTCGTGGCTTAATCGGCGCAACTAATGAAAAACTGTTTTTT.

Here the CDR3 reads CASSPWMKPTVYTEAFF. CDR3 DNA: TGCGCCAGCAGCCCATGGATGAAACCAACAGTTTACACTGAAGCTTTCTTT. J is TRBJ1-1 and V is TRBV4-1; D gene uncertain. Germline CDR1 and CDR2: MGHRA and YSYEKL. The V gene lost 4 bases and the J gene lost 3 bases, with 21 bases spanning the gap. CDR3 size: 17 residues.

The chain joins TRBV20-1 to TRBJ2-7; 7 bases fit TRBD1. The CDR3 totals 11 residues. V lost 5 bases, J lost 6 bases, and 4 bases stayed unmatched. Germline V gene data show CDR1 as DFQATT and CDR2 as SNEGSKA (reference sequence). This CDR3 reads CSARQGPEQYF. CDR3 coding DNA: TGCAGTGCTCGACAGGGTCCCGAGCAGTACTTC.

The chain is built from TRBV7-6 and TRBJ2-5; TRBD1 might be the D (6 bases). CDR3 length: 15 residues. Germline lookup yields CDR1 SGHVS and CDR2 FNYEAQ. Trimming removed 5 bases at V and 2 bases at J, with 15 bases between. CDR3 coding DNA: TGTGCCAGCAGCCAAACCTTCGACAGGCAAGAGACCCAGTACTTC. Translating it yields CASSQTFDRQETQYF.

This clonotype has more than one count but fewer than ten. The V call is TRBV7-2, the J call TRBJ1-4; possible D gene TRBD1, 6 bases. V lost 6 bases and J 6 bases, leaving 17 bases between the germline ends. CDR1 is SGHTA and CDR2 is FQGNSA in the germline V gene. The CDR3 contains 15 residues. The CDR3 here is CASSYTQGGDEKLFF. In DNA form, the CDR3 reads TGTGCCAGCAGTTACACACAGGGAGGAGATGAAAAACTGTTTTTT.

CDR3 bases: TGCGCCAGCAGCCAAGAGGTGAACGTTGAGCAGTTCTTC. Translated: CASSQEVNVEQFF. The chain combines TRBV4-1 with TRBJ2-1; unclear D gene. Trimming took off 0 bases at V and 9 bases at J, with 9 bases between the two ends. The length of the CDR3 is 13 residues. Germline V gene data show CDR1 as MGHRA and CDR2 as YSYEKL.

J is TRBJ1-1 and V is TRBV12-3 or TRBV12-4; 7 nucleotides line up with TRBD1. Trimming at V came to 4 bases and at J to 4 bases, leaving 21 bases not matched to a gene. The CDR3 runs 19 residues. Here the CDR3 reads CASSSIRDSDEVLGTEAFF. The CDR3 bases are TGTGCCAGCAGTTCAATCCGGGACAGCGACGAAGTATTGGGCACTGAAGCTTTCTTT.

The sample holds a few counts of this clonotype. The V gene is TRBV7-9, the J gene TRBJ1-5; 9 bases align to TRBD1. The trim removed 5 bases at V and 7 bases at J, leaving 6 bases unmatched. The CDR3 length is 14 residues. Germline values: CDR1 SEHNR, CDR2 FQNEAQ (reference sequence). The CDR3: CASSLQGASQPQHF. CDR3 bases: TGTGCCAGCAGCCTACAGGGGGCAAGCCAGCCCCAGCATTTT.

This chain uses TRBV27 with TRBJ2-3; 8 nucleotides match TRBD1. The trim removed 9 bases at V and 1 base at J, leaving 9 bases unmatched. Germline V gene lookup returns CDR1 MNHEY and CDR2 SMNVEV (reference sequence). This CDR3 is 15 amino acids long. The DNA of the CDR3 is TGTGCCAGGCCTGGACAGGGAGGAGGCACAGATACGCAGTATTTT. Protein product: CARPGQGGGTDTQYF.

J is TRBJ2-1 and V is TRBV7-2; D remains unclear. Trimming removed 1 base from V and 3 bases from J, with 10 bases in between. There are 15 residues in the CDR3. Germline V lookup: CDR1 SGHTA, CDR2 FQGNSA. CDR3 in amino acids: CASSLDWVDYNEQFF. CDR3 coding DNA: TGTGCCAGCAGCTTAGATTGGGTAGACTACAATGAGCAGTTCTTC.

This clonotype has more than one count but fewer than ten. The V gene is TRBV11-2, the J gene TRBJ2-7, with D perhaps matching TRBD1 (5 bases). CDR3 length: 13 residues. The germline V gene has CDR1 SGHAT and CDR2 FQNNGV. Between the trimmed V and J ends, which lost 8 bases and 5 bases, there was a span of 16 bases. For the CDR3, the DNA is TGTGCCAGCTCCATGGGGCAGGGAAACGAGCAGTACTTC. It translates to CASSMGQGNEQYF.

The rearrangement uses TRBV7-9 and TRBJ2-7; D call uncertain. The V gene's germline CDR1 is SEHNR and CDR2 FQNEAQ (reference sequence). CDR3 length equals 15 residues. V lost 4 bases and J lost 3, with 16 bases in between. DNA of the CDR3: TGTGCCAGCAGCTCCCGGCTGGGGTCAAGCTACGAGCAGTACTTC. Its protein is CASSSRLGSSYEQYF. The complete variable domain, with remaining parts taken from reference TRBV7-9 and TRBJ2-7, reads DTGVSQNPRHKITKRGQNVTFRCDPISEHNRLYWYRQTLGQGPEFLTYFQNEAQLEKSRLLSDRFSAERPKGSFSTLEIQRTEQGDSAMYLCASSSRLGSSYEQYFGPGTRLTVT.

This chain connects TRBV12-3 or TRBV12-4 to TRBJ1-6, with 8 bases aligning to TRBD1. This CDR3 has 14 amino acids. J was trimmed by 9 bases and V by 6 bases; bases with no gene match: 7. In DNA, the CDR3 is TGTGCCAGCAGGGCGGACAGGGAAAGTTCACCCCTCCACTTT. Encoded protein: CASRADRESSPLHF.

The chain has TRBV7-2 and TRBJ2-7; 10 bases line up with TRBD2. The CDR3 is made up of 17 amino acids. Per germline, CDR1 SGHTA and CDR2 FQGNSA. J was trimmed by 7 bases and V by 8 bases; bases with no gene match: 20. The CDR3 here is CASSPFPPSGSLQEQYF. DNA of the CDR3: TGTGCCAGCTCCCCCTTCCCTCCTAGCGGGAGTCTGCAGGAGCAGTACTTC.

This chain links TRBV5-4 with TRBJ1-4; D unclear. Germline CDR1 SGHNT, CDR2 YYREEE (reference sequence). This CDR3 is 15 amino acids long. V dropped 1 base and J dropped 4 bases, with 11 bases sitting between them. CDR3 nucleotide sequence: TGTGCCAGCAGCTTGTCGGGAGGGATTAATGAAAAACTGTTTTTT. Protein: CASSLSGGINEKLFF.

This clonotype has more than one count but fewer than ten. The rearrangement uses TRBV7-2 and TRBJ1-5, with 9 nucleotides matching TRBD1. Germline CDR1 reads SGHTA; CDR2 reads FQGNSA. V lost 3 bases, J lost 7 bases, and 4 bases stayed unmatched. This CDR3 is 14 amino acids long. The CDR3 region has the DNA TGTGCCAGCAGCTTCTTGGACAGGGGACAGCCCCAGCATTTT. It codes for CASSFLDRGQPQHF. Full variable domain (rest looked up from reference TRBV7-2 and TRBJ1-5): GAGVSQSPSNKVTEKGKDVELRCDPISGHTALYWYRQSLGQGLEFLIYFQGNSAPDKSGLPSDRFSAERTGGSVSTLTIQRTQQEDSAVYLCASSFLDRGQPQHFGDGTRLSIL.